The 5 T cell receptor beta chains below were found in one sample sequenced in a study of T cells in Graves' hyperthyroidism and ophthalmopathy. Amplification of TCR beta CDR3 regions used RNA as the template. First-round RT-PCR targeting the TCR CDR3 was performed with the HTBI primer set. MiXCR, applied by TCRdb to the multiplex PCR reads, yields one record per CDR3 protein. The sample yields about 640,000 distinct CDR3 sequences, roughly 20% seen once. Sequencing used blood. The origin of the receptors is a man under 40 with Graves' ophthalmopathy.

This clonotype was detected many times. The CDR3 DNA follows: TGTGCCAGCAGCCCTCCTCGAGCGGCGGGAATGAATACGCAGTATTTT. It encodes CASSPPRAAGMNTQYF. The chain employs TRBV3-1 and TRBJ2-3; possibly TRBD2 for D (6 bases). The CDR3 spans 16 residues. Germline CDR1 is LGHDT and CDR2 is YNNKEL (reference sequence). V dropped 4 bases and J dropped 7 bases, with 21 bases sitting between them.

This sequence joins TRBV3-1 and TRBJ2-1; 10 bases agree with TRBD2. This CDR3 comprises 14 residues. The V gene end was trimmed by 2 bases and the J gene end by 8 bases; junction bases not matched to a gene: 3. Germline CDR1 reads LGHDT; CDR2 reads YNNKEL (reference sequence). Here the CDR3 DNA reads TGTGCCAGCAGCCAAAGACTAGCGGGTCATGAGCAGTTCTTC. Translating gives CASSQRLAGHEQFF.

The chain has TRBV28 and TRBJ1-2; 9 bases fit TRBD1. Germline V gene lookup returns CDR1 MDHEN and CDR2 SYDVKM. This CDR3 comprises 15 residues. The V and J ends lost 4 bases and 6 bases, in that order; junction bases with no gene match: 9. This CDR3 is CASSSTGTGYNGYTF. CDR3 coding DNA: TGTGCCAGCAGTTCTACCGGGACAGGGTATAATGGCTACACCTTC.

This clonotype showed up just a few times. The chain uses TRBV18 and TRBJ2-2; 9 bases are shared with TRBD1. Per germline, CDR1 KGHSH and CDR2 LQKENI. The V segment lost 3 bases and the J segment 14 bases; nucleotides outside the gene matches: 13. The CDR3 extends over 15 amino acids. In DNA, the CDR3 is TGTGCCAGCTCACCTCCGTCCCCGGGACAGGGAACCCTGTTTTTT. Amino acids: CASSPPSPGQGTLFF.

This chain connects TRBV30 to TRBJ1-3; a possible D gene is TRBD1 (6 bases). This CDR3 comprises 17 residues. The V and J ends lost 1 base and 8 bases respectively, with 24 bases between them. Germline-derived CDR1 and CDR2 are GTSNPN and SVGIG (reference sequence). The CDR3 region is CAWSEGHRSRSRDTIYF. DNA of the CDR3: TGTGCCTGGAGTGAGGGACACAGAAGCCGCTCCAGAGACACCATATATTTT.